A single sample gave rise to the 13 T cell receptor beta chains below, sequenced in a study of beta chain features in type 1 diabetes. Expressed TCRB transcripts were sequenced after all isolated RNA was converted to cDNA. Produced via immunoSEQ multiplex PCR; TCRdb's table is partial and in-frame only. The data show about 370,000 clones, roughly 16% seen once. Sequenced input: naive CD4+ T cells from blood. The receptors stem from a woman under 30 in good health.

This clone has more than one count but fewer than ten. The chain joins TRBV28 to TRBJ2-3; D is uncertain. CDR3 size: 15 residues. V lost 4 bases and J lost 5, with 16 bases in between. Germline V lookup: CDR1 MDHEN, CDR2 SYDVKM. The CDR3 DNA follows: TGTGCCAGCAGTTCCCCAGAAGGAGTTCAAGATACGCAGTATTTT. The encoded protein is CASSSPEGVQDTQYF. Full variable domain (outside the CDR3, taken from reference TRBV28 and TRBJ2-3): DVKVTQSSRYLVKRTGEKVFLECVQDMDHENMFWYRQDPGLGLRLIYFSYDVKMKEKGDIPEGYSVSREKKERFSLILESASTNQTSMYLCASSSPEGVQDTQYFGPGTRLTVL.

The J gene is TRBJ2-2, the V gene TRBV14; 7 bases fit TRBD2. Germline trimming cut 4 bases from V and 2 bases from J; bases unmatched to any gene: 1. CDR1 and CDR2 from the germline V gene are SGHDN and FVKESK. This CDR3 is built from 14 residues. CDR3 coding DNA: TGTGCCAGCAGCCTGGGACTAAACACCGGGGAGCTGTTTTTT. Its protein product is CASSLGLNTGELFF.

Here the CDR3 reads CASSQDRDQPQHF. DNA for the CDR3: TGTGCCAGCAGCCAAGACAGGGATCAGCCCCAGCATTTT. The V gene is TRBV7-2, the J gene TRBJ1-5; 7 bases line up with TRBD1. There are 13 residues in the CDR3. Germline CDR1 is SGHTA and CDR2 is FQGNSA. Trimming at V came to 5 bases and at J to 5 bases, leaving 3 bases not matched to a gene.

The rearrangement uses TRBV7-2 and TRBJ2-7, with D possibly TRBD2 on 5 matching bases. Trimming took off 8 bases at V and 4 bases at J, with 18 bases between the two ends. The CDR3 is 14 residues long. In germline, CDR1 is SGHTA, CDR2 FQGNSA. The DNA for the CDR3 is TGTGCCAGCGGCCCACTAGAGGTGGGTTACGAGCAGTACTTC. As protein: CASGPLEVGYEQYF.

The CDR3 coding sequence is TGTGCCAGCAGTCCCCAGGAGACCCAGTACTTC. It encodes CASSPQETQYF. J is TRBJ2-5 and V is TRBV6-5; no clear D gene. CDR3 size: 11 residues. Germline lookup yields CDR1 MNHEY and CDR2 SVGAGI. V was shortened by 5 bases and J by 5 bases, with 6 bases between the two germline ends.

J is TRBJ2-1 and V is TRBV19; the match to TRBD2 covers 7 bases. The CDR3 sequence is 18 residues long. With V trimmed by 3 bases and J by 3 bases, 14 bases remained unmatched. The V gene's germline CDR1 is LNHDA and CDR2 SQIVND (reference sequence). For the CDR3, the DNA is TGTGCCAGTAGTATGTTTCGGCAGCGGGATGACGTCTACAATGAGCAGTTCTTC. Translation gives CASSMFRQRDDVYNEQFF.

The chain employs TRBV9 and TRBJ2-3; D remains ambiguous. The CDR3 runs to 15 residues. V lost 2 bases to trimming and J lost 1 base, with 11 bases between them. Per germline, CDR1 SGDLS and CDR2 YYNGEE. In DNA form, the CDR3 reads TGTGCCAGCAGCGTCTCCCCCCGGGGCACAGATACGCAGTATTTT. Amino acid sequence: CASSVSPRGTDTQYF.

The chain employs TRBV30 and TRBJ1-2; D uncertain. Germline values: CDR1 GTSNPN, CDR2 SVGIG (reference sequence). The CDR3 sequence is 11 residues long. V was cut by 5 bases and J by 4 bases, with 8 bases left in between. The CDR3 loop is CAWASFYGYTF. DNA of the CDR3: TGTGCCTGGGCCAGTTTCTATGGCTACACCTTC.

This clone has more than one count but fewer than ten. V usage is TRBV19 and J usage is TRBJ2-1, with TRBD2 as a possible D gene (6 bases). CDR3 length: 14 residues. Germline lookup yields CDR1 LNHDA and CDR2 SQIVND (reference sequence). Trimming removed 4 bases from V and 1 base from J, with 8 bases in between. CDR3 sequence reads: CASSSRESYNEQFF. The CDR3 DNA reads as TGTGCCAGTAGTAGCCGGGAGTCCTACAATGAGCAGTTCTTC.

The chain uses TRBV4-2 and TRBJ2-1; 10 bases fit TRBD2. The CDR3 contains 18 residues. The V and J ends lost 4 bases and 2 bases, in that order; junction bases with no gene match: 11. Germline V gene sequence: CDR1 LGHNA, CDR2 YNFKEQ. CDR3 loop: CASSLPGLALKPYNEQFF. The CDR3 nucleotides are TGTGCCAGCAGCCTTCCGGGACTAGCGCTAAAACCCTACAATGAGCAGTTCTTC.

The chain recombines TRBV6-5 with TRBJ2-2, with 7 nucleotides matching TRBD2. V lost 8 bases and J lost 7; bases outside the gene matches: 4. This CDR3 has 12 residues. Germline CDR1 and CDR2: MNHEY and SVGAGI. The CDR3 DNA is TGTGCCAGCTCTGGACTAGTCGGGGAGCTGTTTTTT. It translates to CASSGLVGELFF.

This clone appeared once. The CDR3 spells CASTSFLGRANVLTF. As DNA, the CDR3 is TGTGCCAGTACCTCTTTCCTAGGAAGGGCCAACGTCCTGACTTTC. The J gene is TRBJ2-6, the V gene TRBV19; no reliable D call. Trimming shortened V by 7 bases and J by 5 bases, and 15 bases separated the two germline ends. This CDR3 spans 15 amino acids. Germline-derived CDR1 and CDR2 are LNHDA and SQIVND (reference sequence).

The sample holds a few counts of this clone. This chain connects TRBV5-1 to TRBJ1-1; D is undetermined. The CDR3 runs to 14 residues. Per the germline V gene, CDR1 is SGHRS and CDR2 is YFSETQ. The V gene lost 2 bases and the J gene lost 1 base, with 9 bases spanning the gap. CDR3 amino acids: CASSLGASNTEAFF. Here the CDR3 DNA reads TGCGCCAGCAGCTTAGGAGCGTCGAACACTGAAGCTTTCTTT.